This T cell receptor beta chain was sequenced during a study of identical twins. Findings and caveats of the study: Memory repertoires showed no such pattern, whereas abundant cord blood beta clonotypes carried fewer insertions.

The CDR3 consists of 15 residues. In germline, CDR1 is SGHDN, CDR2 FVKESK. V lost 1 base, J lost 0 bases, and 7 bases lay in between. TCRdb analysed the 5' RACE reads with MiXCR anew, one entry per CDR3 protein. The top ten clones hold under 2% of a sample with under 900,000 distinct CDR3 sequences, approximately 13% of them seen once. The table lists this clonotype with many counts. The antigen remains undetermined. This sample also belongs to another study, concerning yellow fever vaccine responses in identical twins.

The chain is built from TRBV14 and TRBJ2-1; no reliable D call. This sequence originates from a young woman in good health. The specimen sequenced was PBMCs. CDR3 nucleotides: TGTGCCAGCAGCCAAGGGGGAAGCTCCTACAATGAGCAGTTCTTC. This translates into CASSQGGSSYNEQFF.